The 16 T cell receptor beta chains below were found in one sample sequenced in a study of cytomegalovirus exposure and HLA in healthy donors. Use of 60 Vbeta and 13 Jbeta primers characterized the PCR. Here immunoSEQ multiplex PCR was the method, and the copy in TCRdb shows in-frame clones only, minus some. Of under 300,000 clones listed, 80% to 95% are singletons. Sequencing was performed on PBMCs. The receptor source for this set is a girl aged 2-10 years in good health and CMV-seronegative.

The CDR3 region has the DNA TGTGCCACCGGGTCCGGGGGGCACGAGCAGTTCTTC. Its protein is CATGSGGHEQFF. The chain has TRBV27 and TRBJ2-1, with D perhaps TRBD2 (7 bases). The germline V gene has CDR1 MNHEY and CDR2 SMNVEV (reference sequence). V shed 10 bases and J shed 10 bases, with 17 bases lying between them. The CDR3 totals 12 residues.

Concerning this clone itself: Other nucleotide sequences in the sample specify the same CDR3. The genes are TRBV30 and TRBJ1-2, with no clear D. Deletions cut 0 bases from V and 8 bases from J, with 10 bases between. Germline CDR1 reads GTSNPN; CDR2 reads SVGIG (reference sequence). CDR3 length: 12 amino acids. Here the CDR3 DNA reads TGTGCCTGGAGTGTATCAGGTGGAGGCTACACCTTC. This encodes CAWSVSGGGYTF.

The chain employs TRBV7-2 and TRBJ2-7; D perhaps matches TRBD2 (6 bases). Germline CDR1 is SGHTA and CDR2 is FQGNSA. This CDR3 has 16 residues. Trimming removed 6 bases at V and 6 bases at J, with 24 bases between. In DNA, the CDR3 is TGTGCCAGCAGGCTTACGGGGGAACTCCCCCTCCTCGAGCAGTACTTC. Its translation is CASRLTGELPLLEQYF.

J is TRBJ1-2 and V is TRBV6-5; 8 bases fit TRBD1. The CDR3 spans 15 residues. The ends lost 5 bases at V and 4 bases at J; junction bases unmatched: 9. Germline V gene sequence: CDR1 MNHEY, CDR2 SVGAGI. This chain's CDR3 is CASSPPGQVAYGYTF. For the CDR3, the DNA is TGTGCCAGCAGTCCTCCGGGACAGGTAGCCTATGGCTACACCTTC.

This clone appeared once. CDR3 sequence (DNA): TGTGCCAGCAGCTTCCGGGACAGGGCCCCTTTGGGTACTGAAGCTTTCTTT. This translates into CASSFRDRAPLGTEAFF. The rearrangement joins TRBV13 to TRBJ1-1; 9 bases agree with TRBD1. This CDR3 region has 17 residues. Germline lookup yields CDR1 PRHDT and CDR2 FYEKMQ (reference sequence). With V trimmed by 3 bases and J by 5 bases, 13 bases remained unmatched.

The chain couples TRBV5-6 to TRBJ1-2, with D unresolved. Trimming left V 4 bases short and J 1 base short, with 11 bases between. Germline V gene data show CDR1 as SGHDT and CDR2 as YYEEEE. The CDR3 has 14 amino acids. The CDR3 nucleotides read TGTGCCAGCAGCATCGGACTGAATAACTATGGCTACACCTTC. Residues: CASSIGLNNYGYTF.

The V call is TRBV19, the J call TRBJ1-2, with D maybe TRBD1 (5 bases). The V gene's germline CDR1 is LNHDA and CDR2 SQIVND (reference sequence). V was pared by 2 bases and J by 4 bases, with 11 bases between. The CDR3 is 14 amino acids. The DNA for the CDR3 is TGTGCCAGTAGTATATGGGGCGAGGTCTATGGCTACACCTTC. Translated: CASSIWGEVYGYTF. The variable domain in full, with the rest retrieved from reference TRBV19 and TRBJ1-2, is DGGITQSPKYLFRKEGQNVTLSCEQNLNHDAMYWYRQDPGQGLRLIYYSQIVNDFQKGDIAEGYSVSREKKESFPLTVTSAQKNPTAFYLCASSIWGEVYGYTFGSGTRLTVV.

This rearrangement joins TRBV7-9 to TRBJ2-7; 9 bases line up with TRBD2. The germline V gene has CDR1 SEHNR and CDR2 FQNEAQ (reference sequence). The CDR3 extends over 14 amino acids. V lost 5 bases to trimming and J lost 3 bases; unmatched junction nucleotides: 5. In DNA, the CDR3 is TGTGCCAGCAGCAAGCGGGGGGTTGGCTACGAGCAGTACTTC. Translating it yields CASSKRGVGYEQYF.

The chain uses TRBV4-1 and TRBJ2-1; 7 bases fit TRBD2. The CDR3 contains 14 residues. V lost 6 bases to trimming and J lost 5 bases; unmatched junction nucleotides: 7. Per the germline V gene, CDR1 is MGHRA and CDR2 is YSYEKL. This CDR3 reads CASSQTSRNNEQFF. The CDR3 DNA reads TGCGCCAGCAGTCAGACTAGCAGAAACAATGAGCAGTTCTTC.

The chain has TRBV19 and TRBJ2-7, with a weak D call TRBD2 (6 bases). Germline CDR1 is LNHDA and CDR2 is SQIVND (reference sequence). The CDR3 spans 14 residues. Trimming took off 3 bases at V and 6 bases at J, with 15 bases between the two ends. The CDR3 nucleotides read TGTGCCAGTAGTATGGACGGGAGTTCACGCGAGCAGTACTTC. The encoded protein is CASSMDGSSREQYF.

The CDR3 coding sequence is TGTGCCAGCAGCTTGGCAGGACAAGAGTATGGCTACACCTTC. This sequence encodes CASSLAGQEYGYTF. This chain links TRBV5-6 with TRBJ1-2; maybe TRBD1 (5 bases). Germline CDR1 and CDR2: SGHDT and YYEEEE. The CDR3 loop spans 14 amino acids. V shed 0 bases and J shed 5 bases, with 11 bases lying between them. Full variable domain (remainder filled in from reference TRBV5-6 and TRBJ1-2): DAGVTQSPTHLIKTRGQQVTLRCSPKSGHDTVSWYQQALGQGPQFIFQYYEEEERQRGNFPDRFSGHQFPNYSSELNVNALLLGDSALYLCASSLAGQEYGYTFGSGTRLTVV.

J is TRBJ1-6 and V is TRBV5-1, with 9 bases aligning to TRBD1. The J segment lost 7 bases and the V segment lost 4 bases, leaving 3 bases of the junction unmatched. The germline V gene encodes CDR1 SGHRS and CDR2 YFSETQ. The CDR3 covers 14 residues. CDR3 coding DNA: TGCGCCAGCAGCACCGGGACAGGGAATTCACCCCTCCACTTT. Its protein product is CASSTGTGNSPLHF. The variable domain in full, completed from reference TRBV5-1 and TRBJ1-6, reads KAGVTQTPRYLIKTRGQQVTLSCSPISGHRSVSWYQQTPGQGLQFLFEYFSETQRNKGNFPGRFSGRQFSNSRSEMNVSTLELGDSALYLCASSTGTGNSPLHFGNGTRLTVT.

This sequence joins TRBV21-1 and TRBJ1-5; TRBD1 was called by the table and not checked on the DNA. TRBV21-1 is assigned pseudogene status. The CDR3 spans 16 residues. The CDR3, as DNA: TGTGCCAACACCCGACAGGGCCGAACTACCAATCAGCCCCAGCATTTT. Protein sequence: CANTRQGRTTNQPQHF.

This chain uses TRBV29-1 with TRBJ2-3; 9 bases line up with TRBD1. Germline-derived CDR1 and CDR2 are SQVTM and ANQGSEA. The CDR3 has 15 amino acids. V lost 5 bases to trimming and J lost 0 bases; unmatched junction nucleotides: 6. The CDR3 here is CSVLWTGDSTDTQYF. CDR3 coding DNA: TGCAGCGTTCTCTGGACAGGGGACAGCACAGATACGCAGTATTTT.

The chain carries TRBV6-5 and TRBJ1-6; tentative D call: TRBD1 (6 bases). V dropped 2 bases and J dropped 6 bases, with 11 bases sitting between them. The length of the CDR3 is 15 residues. Germline assignment: CDR1 MNHEY and CDR2 SVGAGI. Here the CDR3 reads CASSYGEGGNSPLHF. The CDR3 nucleotides read TGTGCCAGCAGTTACGGGGAAGGGGGTAATTCACCCCTCCACTTT.

This sequence joins TRBV12-2 and TRBJ1-5; the D segment call TRBD1 is taken from the table without a DNA check. TRBV12-2 is a recognized pseudogene. The CDR3 is made up of 21 amino acids. CDR3: CASRLRKDRVVYGYSNQPQHF. CDR3 nucleotide sequence: TGTGCAAGTCGCTTAAGGAAGGACAGGGTGGTTTACGGATATAGCAATCAGCCCCAGCATTTT.